A selection of T cell receptor beta chains follows, all from one sample in a study of blood T cell repertoires in COVID-19. Sequencing was performed with immunoSEQ multiplex PCR; in TCRdb, only in-frame clones are kept and a portion is missing. The sample holds some 75,000 clones; 75% to 90% are singletons and the top ten take around 6.3%. The sample consisted of peripheral blood. These receptors were collected from an older man with COVID-19, enrolled during active disease. Both conserved end residues are part of each CDR3.

TRBJ1-2	TRBV10-3	CAINREIDYGYTF
TRBJ1-2	TRBV3-1/TRBV3-2	CASSQGGGLNYGYTF
TRBJ2-3	TRBV4-1	CASSQASGGKDTQYF
TRBJ1-2	TRBV6-5	CASTGGAPNYGYTF
TRBJ1-5	TRBV10-3	CAINRQENQPQHF
TRBJ1-3	TRBV5-5	CASSLVFTSSGNTIYF
TRBJ2-4	TRBV5-1	CASSSGGTSGGALAKNIQYF
TRBJ2-1	TRBV6-2/TRBV6-3	CASTYSGGPALYNEQFF
TRBJ2-7	TRBV29-1	CSVEGGQGYYEQYF
TRBJ1-3	TRBV21-1	CASSKVFGPNVKEAGNTIYF
TRBJ1-2	TRBV6-5	CASSYSAGQNYGYTF
TRBJ2-1	TRBV7-6	CASSSQGSGGAFSYNEQFF
TRBJ1-2	TRBV5-5	CASSSSLLTGGVDGYTF
TRBJ2-3	TRBV5-1	CASSQGKGATDTQYF
TRBJ2-2	TRBV2	CASRKAQGGELFF
TRBJ2-1	TRBV27	CASSLYLAGGQALNNEQFF
TRBJ1-1	TRBV5-1	CASSLEGSTEAFF
TRBJ2-7	TRBV29-1	CSVEGTGPYEQYF
TRBJ1-4	TRBV5-1	CASSLGAATNEKLFF
TRBJ2-7	TRBV10-3	CAISGQGKPPSYEQYF